This T cell receptor beta chain was documented in a study of neurological immune-mediated disorders (dated by TCRdb to about 2019). Concerning the study at large: Among the roughly 34 multiple sclerosis patients, relapsing-remitting MS accounted for some 30 and secondary progressive MS accounted for 3. Peripheral blood TCR-beta repertoires from patients with HTLV-I-associated myelopathy (HAM/TSP), patients with multiple sclerosis, and healthy controls were compared in the study using UMI-based sequencing. Alongside PBMC samples, the set of 106 TCR-beta libraries contained longitudinal samples, technical triplicates, and paired CD4+ and CD8+ T-cell subsets that had been sorted. The cohort was made up of 65 to 75 subjects, consisting of around 14 HAM/TSP patients, about 35 multiple sclerosis patients and about 20 healthy controls. Findings and caveats that apply to the study as a whole: Across subjects, expanded clones never shared an identical CDR3 amino acid sequence, which suggests that the TCR-beta repertoires in every group were private. The MS cluster was not associated with any clinical or MRI features, and the authors stated that larger cohorts are needed. Repertoires from 18 of 34 MS patients were grouped by phylogenetic analysis into a cluster of related CDR3 sequences, suggesting a possible repertoire-level signature. The highest TCR clonal expansion was observed in HAM/TSP patients, whereas the lowest was observed in MS patients, even when compared with healthy controls.

cDNA was synthesized by template-switch 5'RACE using a primer carrying a 10-nucleotide random unique molecular identifier by which each TCR transcript was tagged. Every sequencing run yielded over 160 million TCR-beta sequences covering 15-18 subjects. The RNeasy kit was used to extract total RNA. Using the KAPA Real-time Library Amplification kit, TCR-beta VDJ regions were amplified with primers for the TCR constant region and the 5'RACE anchor. Sample indexes and Illumina adaptors were added in a first PCR, and a second PCR then increased library yield. The roughly 650 bp TCR product was size-selected on a 2% E-gel SizeSelection system after Ampure bead purification. Before pooling, libraries had their quality checked on a Bioanalyzer, their concentration measured with Qubit, and their quantity determined with the Kapa Library Quantification kit. An Illumina HiSeq 2500 was used to sequence the libraries paired-end at 2 x 150 bp. To increase sequence diversity, about 25-31% phiX was spiked into each library pool. Under the source paper's analysis protocol: The quality-filtered reads were processed with the UMI-based MiGEC pipeline, whose error correction step removed more than 80% of the raw TCR sequences. VDJ genes were aligned to IMGT germline references, and clonotypes were defined by unique CDR3 amino acid sequence plus V-J genes. Clonal expansion, Shannon diversity, and CDR3 relatedness (CalcPairwiseDistances, ClusterSamples) were evaluated with VDJtools, and phylogenetic trees were built with CLCbio workbench. Using coefficient-of-variation modelling across technical triplicates, the study counted a clone as expanded if it had at least 8 unique UMIs. TCRdb reanalyzed the raw reads on its own, using fastp at Q25 for trimming and MiXCR for clone calling, and kept in-frame beta chains. Rows are unified per CDR3 protein, each entry keeping the most common DNA and genes. The V and J calls come from TCRdb's annotation, not from the publication. The sample contains 40,000 to 50,000 distinct CDR3 sequences, about 2.3% of them found a single time. 12% of the sample belongs to the ten largest clones.

There are 14 amino acids in the CDR3, from cysteine to phenylalanine inclusive. CDR3 DNA only is kept here, 42 bases in frame from base 1. V has 4 bases trimmed and J has 3 bases trimmed; junction bases matching no gene number 5. Reading the germline V gene gives CDR1 SGHRS and CDR2 YFSETQ. Libraries from unsorted PBMCs were made from 2 million PBMCs kept in RNAlater at -80 degrees C until RNA extraction. Multiple sclerosis patients were enrolled in a US clinical protocol under which disease progression was evaluated by magnetic resonance imaging. Peripheral blood was subjected to Ficoll-Hypaque density gradient centrifugation to isolate PBMCs, which were then cryopreserved in liquid nitrogen. This clonotype was seen repeatedly, ten times or more. Its antigen remains undetermined. Base qualities are not at hand, and no much larger clone is one base apart.

Material for sequencing was PBMCs. This TCR derives from a man under 40 with multiple sclerosis. The chain is made from TRBV5-1 and TRBJ2-5, with TRBD1 matching 8 junction bases. DNA sequence: TGCGCCAGCAGCGGAAGGACAGGGAAAGAGACCCAGTACTTC. Translated, this gives CASSGRTGKETQYF.